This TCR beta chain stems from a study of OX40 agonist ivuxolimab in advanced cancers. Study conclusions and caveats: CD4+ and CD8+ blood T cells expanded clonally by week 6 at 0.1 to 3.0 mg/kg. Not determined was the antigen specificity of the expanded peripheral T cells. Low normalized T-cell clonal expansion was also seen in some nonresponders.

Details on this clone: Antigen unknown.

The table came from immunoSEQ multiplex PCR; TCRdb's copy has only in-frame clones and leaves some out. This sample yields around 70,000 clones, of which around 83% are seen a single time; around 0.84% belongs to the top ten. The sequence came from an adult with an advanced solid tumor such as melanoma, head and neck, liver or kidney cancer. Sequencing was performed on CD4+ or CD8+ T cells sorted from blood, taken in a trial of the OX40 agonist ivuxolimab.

The CDR3 coding sequence is TGTGCCAGCAGTCTCCGGGGGGACCTGAACACTGAAGCTTTCTTT. Protein product: CASSLRGDLNTEAFF. The V call is TRBV27, the J call TRBJ1-1; a possible D gene is TRBD1 (5 bases). V dropped 5 bases and J dropped 0 bases, with 13 bases sitting between them. This CDR3 comprises 15 residues. From germline, CDR1 is MNHEY and CDR2 SMNVEV (reference sequence).